This is a list of T cell receptor beta chains from one sample in a study of shared clonotypes between healthy human individuals. Repertoires were generated with immunoSEQ multiplex PCR, while TCRdb's copy carries only in-frame clones and drops some. This table holds a few million clones, approximately 92% found once. The sample comprised naive CD4+ T cells sorted from blood. The receptors derive from a man younger than 35 in good health. The CDR3 runs from the conserved cysteine through the conserved F or W. The order of the fields is V gene, D gene, J gene, clone size, CDR3 protein, CDR3 DNA. The D gene is left open where the match is weak. A row's size may be missing; if present it is once, few, many or a size class.

v_call: TRBV6-6; d_call: -; j_call: TRBJ1-1; clone_size: -; cdr3_aa: CASSPAGGNTEAFF; cdr3_nt: TGTGCCAGCAGTCCGGCGGGGGGTAACACTGAAGCTTTCTTT
v_call: TRBV5-5; d_call: -; j_call: TRBJ1-4; clone_size: -; cdr3_aa: CASSLPGPTNEKLFF; cdr3_nt: TGTGCCAGCAGTCTACCGGGTCCAACTAATGAAAAACTGTTTTTT
v_call: TRBV10-1; d_call: TRBD1; j_call: TRBJ2-7; clone_size: -; cdr3_aa: CASFIQGAPGDEQYF; cdr3_nt: TGCGCCAGCTTTATACAGGGGGCTCCGGGGGACGAGCAGTACTTC
v_call: TRBV5-1; d_call: -; j_call: TRBJ1-4; clone_size: once; cdr3_aa: CASSLARGTNEKLFF; cdr3_nt: TGCGCCAGCAGCTTGGCCCGGGGAACTAATGAAAAACTGTTTTTT
v_call: TRBV10-3; d_call: -; j_call: TRBJ2-3; clone_size: -; cdr3_aa: CAIRGDSTDTQYF; cdr3_nt: TGTGCCATCAGGGGGGACTCCACAGATACGCAGTATTTT
v_call: TRBV5-1; d_call: -; j_call: TRBJ1-1; clone_size: -; cdr3_aa: CASSLNRVGDTEAFF; cdr3_nt: TGCGCCAGCAGCTTAAATAGGGTGGGGGACACTGAAGCTTTCTTT
v_call: TRBV13; d_call: TRBD2; j_call: TRBJ2-3; clone_size: once; cdr3_aa: CASSAGLADTDTQYF; cdr3_nt: TGTGCCAGCAGCGCGGGACTAGCGGACACAGATACGCAGTATTTT
v_call: TRBV23-1; d_call: TRBD1; j_call: TRBJ1-5; clone_size: -; cdr3_aa: CARRTRTGDSNQPQHF; cdr3_nt: TGCGCCAGGAGGACAAGGACAGGGGACAGCAATCAGCCCCAGCATTTT
v_call: TRBV5-8; d_call: TRBD1; j_call: TRBJ2-3; clone_size: -; cdr3_aa: CASSLYGQGSLAQYF; cdr3_nt: TGTGCCAGCAGCCTATACGGACAGGGAAGTTTGGCGCAGTATTTT
v_call: TRBV10-1; d_call: TRBD1; j_call: TRBJ1-6; clone_size: few; cdr3_aa: CAGPRGLNSPLHF; cdr3_nt: TGCGCCGGACCGAGGGGGCTCAATTCACCCCTCCACTTT
v_call: TRBV10-3; d_call: TRBD2; j_call: TRBJ2-5; clone_size: -; cdr3_aa: CATASGFETQYF; cdr3_nt: TGTGCCACGGCTAGCGGCTTCGAGACCCAGTACTTC
v_call: TRBV7-8; d_call: -; j_call: TRBJ1-1; clone_size: -; cdr3_aa: CASSSGLGNTEAFF; cdr3_nt: TGTGCCAGCAGCTCCGGACTGGGGAACACTGAAGCTTTCTTT
v_call: TRBV9; d_call: TRBD2; j_call: TRBJ2-1; clone_size: -; cdr3_aa: CASSQTSGTTYNEQFF; cdr3_nt: TGTGCCAGCAGCCAGACTAGCGGGACAACCTACAATGAGCAGTTCTTC
v_call: TRBV19; d_call: TRBD2; j_call: TRBJ2-2; clone_size: -; cdr3_aa: CASSPREGGELFF; cdr3_nt: TGTGCCAGTAGTCCACGGGAGGGAGGGGAGCTGTTTTTT
v_call: TRBV11-3; d_call: TRBD2; j_call: TRBJ2-1; clone_size: -; cdr3_aa: CASSLGAGSSYNEQFF; cdr3_nt: TGTGCCAGCAGCTTAGGAGCGGGGAGCTCCTACAATGAGCAGTTCTTC
v_call: TRBV28; d_call: TRBD1; j_call: TRBJ1-2; clone_size: -; cdr3_aa: CASSLGTGARRGYTF; cdr3_nt: TGTGCCAGCAGTTTAGGGACAGGGGCGCGACGCGGCTACACCTTC
v_call: TRBV6-7; d_call: -; j_call: TRBJ2-1; clone_size: -; cdr3_aa: CASSYPTARGERIEQFF; cdr3_nt: TGTGCCAGCAGTTACCCGACCGCGAGGGGGGAAAGGATTGAGCAGTTCTTC
v_call: TRBV18; d_call: TRBD2; j_call: TRBJ2-1; clone_size: once; cdr3_aa: CASSPPMTSGRREQFF; cdr3_nt: TGTGCCAGCTCACCACCGATGACTAGCGGGAGGAGAGAGCAGTTCTTC
v_call: TRBV5-1; d_call: -; j_call: TRBJ1-1; clone_size: -; cdr3_aa: CASSFVLDTEAFF; cdr3_nt: TGCGCCAGCAGCTTCGTCCTCGACACTGAAGCTTTCTTT
v_call: TRBV10-2; d_call: -; j_call: TRBJ2-1; clone_size: -; cdr3_aa: CASSEGRVSAYNEQFF; cdr3_nt: TGCGCCAGCAGTGAGGGTCGGGTTAGCGCCTACAATGAGCAGTTCTTC
v_call: TRBV5-4; d_call: -; j_call: TRBJ2-5; clone_size: -; cdr3_aa: CASSPGGSPTQYF; cdr3_nt: TGTGCCAGCAGCCCTGGAGGCAGTCCGACCCAGTACTTC
v_call: TRBV6-6; d_call: -; j_call: TRBJ1-1; clone_size: -; cdr3_aa: CASSYGDTEAFF; cdr3_nt: TGTGCCAGCAGTTACGGCGACACTGAAGCTTTCTTT
v_call: TRBV18; d_call: TRBD1; j_call: TRBJ2-6; clone_size: -; cdr3_aa: CASSPRDREGGANVLTF; cdr3_nt: TGTGCCAGCTCACCCCGGGACAGGGAGGGCGGGGCCAACGTCCTGACTTTC
v_call: TRBV10-3; d_call: -; j_call: TRBJ1-5; clone_size: -; cdr3_aa: CAISATDRTSNQPQHF; cdr3_nt: TGTGCCATCAGTGCCACTGACAGGACAAGCAATCAGCCCCAGCATTTT
v_call: TRBV6-5; d_call: -; j_call: TRBJ1-6; clone_size: once; cdr3_aa: CASSYGDSPLHF; cdr3_nt: TGTGCCAGCAGTTACGGCGATTCACCCCTCCACTTT
v_call: TRBV4-1; d_call: -; j_call: TRBJ1-5; clone_size: -; cdr3_aa: CASSEGLGNQPQHF; cdr3_nt: TGCGCCAGCAGCGAGGGTCTTGGCAATCAGCCCCAGCATTTT
v_call: TRBV5-1; d_call: -; j_call: TRBJ1-3; clone_size: -; cdr3_aa: CASSLAPGNGNTIYF; cdr3_nt: TGCGCCAGCAGCTTGGCCCCCGGTAATGGAAACACCATATATTTT
v_call: TRBV19; d_call: -; j_call: TRBJ2-3; clone_size: -; cdr3_aa: CASSIRGVMTDTQYF; cdr3_nt: TGTGCCAGTAGTATCCGGGGAGTAATGACGGATACGCAGTATTTT
v_call: TRBV7-7; d_call: TRBD2; j_call: TRBJ2-1; clone_size: -; cdr3_aa: CASSLSQREREGNEQFF; cdr3_nt: TGTGCTAGCAGCTTATCCCAAAGGGAGCGGGAGGGGAATGAGCAGTTCTTC
v_call: TRBV18; d_call: -; j_call: TRBJ2-7; clone_size: -; cdr3_aa: CASSPIVNSYEQYF; cdr3_nt: TGTGCCAGCTCACCAATCGTCAACTCCTACGAGCAGTACTTC
v_call: TRBV29-1; d_call: TRBD2; j_call: TRBJ2-1; clone_size: -; cdr3_aa: CSVSTGLAGGNEQFF; cdr3_nt: TGCAGCGTCTCGACCGGACTAGCGGGGGGGAATGAGCAGTTCTTC
v_call: TRBV2; d_call: -; j_call: TRBJ2-5; clone_size: once; cdr3_aa: CASSASGETQYF; cdr3_nt: TGTGCCAGCAGTGCCTCAGGGGAGACCCAGTACTTC
v_call: TRBV18; d_call: TRBD1; j_call: TRBJ2-3; clone_size: -; cdr3_aa: CASRTGQGTDTQYF; cdr3_nt: TGTGCCAGCCGGACAGGGCAAGGGACAGATACGCAGTATTTT
v_call: TRBV6-5; d_call: TRBD1; j_call: TRBJ2-1; clone_size: -; cdr3_aa: CASSFSDRGNEQFF; cdr3_nt: TGTGCCAGCAGTTTTTCCGACAGGGGTAACGAGCAGTTCTTC
v_call: TRBV29-1; d_call: -; j_call: TRBJ2-4; clone_size: -; cdr3_aa: CSVEVTPGDIQYF; cdr3_nt: TGCAGCGTTGAAGTGACTCCGGGGGACATTCAGTACTTC
v_call: TRBV7-6; d_call: -; j_call: TRBJ1-2; clone_size: -; cdr3_aa: CASSSLDTGYTF; cdr3_nt: TGTGCCAGCAGCTCTCTCGATACTGGCTACACCTTC
v_call: TRBV28; d_call: -; j_call: TRBJ1-1; clone_size: -; cdr3_aa: CATETQGGNTEAFF; cdr3_nt: TGTGCCACCGAAACACAGGGTGGGAACACTGAAGCTTTCTTT
v_call: TRBV6-5; d_call: TRBD1; j_call: TRBJ1-1; clone_size: -; cdr3_aa: CASSWQGGPEAFF; cdr3_nt: TGTGCCAGCAGTTGGCAGGGGGGTCCTGAAGCTTTCTTT
v_call: TRBV5-1; d_call: TRBD1; j_call: TRBJ1-2; clone_size: -; cdr3_aa: CASSLTGVQDGYTF; cdr3_nt: TGCGCCAGCAGCTTGACAGGGGTTCAGGATGGCTACACCTTC
v_call: TRBV11-2; d_call: -; j_call: TRBJ1-1; clone_size: -; cdr3_aa: CASRDRALLNTEAFF; cdr3_nt: TGTGCCAGCAGGGATAGGGCTCTTTTGAACACTGAAGCTTTCTTT
v_call: TRBV7-2; d_call: -; j_call: TRBJ2-1; clone_size: -; cdr3_aa: CASSFGGRFRSYNEQFF; cdr3_nt: TGTGCCAGCAGCTTCGGGGGAAGGTTTCGCTCCTACAATGAGCAGTTCTTC
v_call: TRBV11-2; d_call: -; j_call: TRBJ2-1; clone_size: -; cdr3_aa: CASSAYDRGGLNEQFF; cdr3_nt: TGTGCCAGCAGCGCATACGACAGGGGAGGGCTTAATGAGCAGTTCTTC
v_call: TRBV18; d_call: -; j_call: TRBJ2-6; clone_size: -; cdr3_aa: CASSPPGLAVAGANVLTF; cdr3_nt: TGTGCCAGCTCACCACCGGGCTTGGCCGTAGCTGGGGCCAACGTCCTGACTTTC
v_call: TRBV11-3; d_call: TRBD2; j_call: TRBJ2-3; clone_size: -; cdr3_aa: CASSAGTSGERQYF; cdr3_nt: TGTGCCAGCAGCGCCGGGACTAGCGGAGAAAGGCAGTATTTT
v_call: TRBV27; d_call: TRBD2; j_call: TRBJ2-1; clone_size: once; cdr3_aa: CAASSFLAGGPGEQFF; cdr3_nt: TGTGCCGCCAGCAGTTTCCTTGCGGGGGGGCCTGGAGAGCAGTTCTTC
v_call: TRBV10-3; d_call: -; j_call: TRBJ2-5; clone_size: -; cdr3_aa: CATSQGAQETQYF; cdr3_nt: TGTGCCACTTCCCAAGGTGCCCAAGAGACCCAGTACTTC